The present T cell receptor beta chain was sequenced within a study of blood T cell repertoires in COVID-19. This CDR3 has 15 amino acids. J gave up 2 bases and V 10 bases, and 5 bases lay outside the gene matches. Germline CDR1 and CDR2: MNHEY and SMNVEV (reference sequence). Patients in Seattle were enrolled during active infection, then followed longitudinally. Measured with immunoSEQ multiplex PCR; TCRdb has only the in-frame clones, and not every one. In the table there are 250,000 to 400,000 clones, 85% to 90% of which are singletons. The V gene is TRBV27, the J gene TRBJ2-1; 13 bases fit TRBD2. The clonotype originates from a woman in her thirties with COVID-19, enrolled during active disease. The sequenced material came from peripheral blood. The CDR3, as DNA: TGTGCCACCAGGACTAGCGGGGGAACCTACAATGAGCAGTTCTTC. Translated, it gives CATRTSGGTYNEQFF.